The rows below give T cell receptor beta chains drawn from one sample of a study of breast tumors, draining lymph nodes, adjacent tissues. Each CDR3 protein is one row after TCRdb ran MiXCR on the multiplex PCR reads. The table lists 30,000 to 40,000 distinct CDR3 sequences, approximately 37% of them singletons. Sequenced input: breast tumor tissue. All receptors come from a female donor with breast cancer. Some clones in this sample may be carry-over from other donors' samples. Each CDR3 is given with its conserved first and last residue. The order of the fields is D gene, J gene, V gene, clone size, CDR3 DNA, CDR3 protein. A D gene is named only where the DNA matches it firmly. Some rows have no size entry. The others give once, few or many, or a class for an expanded clone.

d_call: TRBD1
j_call: TRBJ2-7
v_call: TRBV10-3
clone_size: many
cdr3_nt: TGTGCCACCGCCCGGGGACAGGGTACCGAGCAGTACTTC
cdr3_aa: CATARGQGTEQYF

d_call: .
j_call: TRBJ1-5
v_call: TRBV12-3/TRBV12-4
clone_size: .
cdr3_nt: TGTGCCAGCAGTTTAGGCAATCAGCCCCAGCATTTT
cdr3_aa: CASSLGNQPQHF

d_call: TRBD2
j_call: TRBJ2-3
v_call: TRBV12-3/TRBV12-4
clone_size: .
cdr3_nt: TGTGCCAGCAGTCACGGGACTAGCGGGACGGTAGATACGCAGTATTTT
cdr3_aa: CASSHGTSGTVDTQYF

d_call: .
j_call: TRBJ2-1
v_call: TRBV15
clone_size: many
cdr3_nt: TGTGCCACCAGCAGAGATCCCTTAGCGGAGCAGTTCTTC
cdr3_aa: CATSRDPLAEQFF

d_call: .
j_call: TRBJ2-1
v_call: TRBV30
clone_size: many
cdr3_nt: TGTGCCTGGAGTGTACAAGGGGGGCACAATGAGCAGTTCTTC
cdr3_aa: CAWSVQGGHNEQFF

d_call: TRBD1
j_call: TRBJ2-7
v_call: TRBV7-2
clone_size: many
cdr3_nt: TGTGCCAGCAGCCCCAGGGACAGTTACTCCTACGAGCAGTACTTC
cdr3_aa: CASSPRDSYSYEQYF

d_call: TRBD2
j_call: TRBJ2-2
v_call: TRBV27
clone_size: .
cdr3_nt: TGTGCCAGCAGTCCCGAACTACTAGCGGGAGGTTCTGGGGAGCTGTTTTTT
cdr3_aa: CASSPELLAGGSGELFF

d_call: TRBD1
j_call: TRBJ2-7
v_call: TRBV7-2
clone_size: many
cdr3_nt: TGTGCCAGCAGGCATACAGGGGTCGGTTCCGAGCAGTACTTC
cdr3_aa: CASRHTGVGSEQYF

d_call: .
j_call: TRBJ2-7
v_call: TRBV3-1
clone_size: many
cdr3_nt: TGTGCCAGCAGCCAGGGACACAGTGGCTACGAGCAGTACTTC
cdr3_aa: CASSQGHSGYEQYF

d_call: .
j_call: TRBJ1-4
v_call: TRBV11-1
clone_size: .
cdr3_nt: TGTGCCACAGCATCGGGTGAAAAACTGTTTTTT
cdr3_aa: CATASGEKLFF

d_call: TRBD2
j_call: TRBJ2-1
v_call: TRBV20-1
clone_size: .
cdr3_nt: TGCAGTGCTAGTATTCTTCGGGGGAGGGCCTACAATGAGCAGTTCTTC
cdr3_aa: CSASILRGRAYNEQFF

d_call: TRBD2
j_call: TRBJ2-1
v_call: TRBV19
clone_size: .
cdr3_nt: TGTGCCAGTAGTTCTCCTACTAGCGGGAGTAAGAGTGAGCAGTTCTTC
cdr3_aa: CASSSPTSGSKSEQFF

d_call: .
j_call: TRBJ2-3
v_call: TRBV19
clone_size: .
cdr3_nt: TGTGCCTGTAACGGGGACGGGGATACGCAGTATTTT
cdr3_aa: CACNGDGDTQYF

d_call: .
j_call: TRBJ1-3
v_call: TRBV5-6
clone_size: many
cdr3_nt: TGTGCCAGCAGGGAGGGGATGTCTGGAAACACCATATATTTT
cdr3_aa: CASREGMSGNTIYF

d_call: .
j_call: TRBJ2-4
v_call: TRBV20-1
clone_size: few
cdr3_nt: TGCAGTGCCAAGCCGGACCACAGGGAAAACATTCAGTACTTC
cdr3_aa: CSAKPDHRENIQYF

d_call: .
j_call: TRBJ2-1
v_call: TRBV7-6
clone_size: once
cdr3_nt: TGTGCCAGCAGCTTGCAGAGCTACAATGAGCAGTTCTTC
cdr3_aa: CASSLQSYNEQFF

d_call: TRBD1
j_call: TRBJ1-2
v_call: TRBV15
clone_size: many
cdr3_nt: TGTGCCACCAGCAGAGATCGACAGGGGGCTGGCTACACCTTC
cdr3_aa: CATSRDRQGAGYTF

d_call: .
j_call: TRBJ2-7
v_call: TRBV7-9
clone_size: few
cdr3_nt: TGTGCCAGCAGCCTTAGCGGATACGAGCAGTACTTC
cdr3_aa: CASSLSGYEQYF

d_call: .
j_call: TRBJ1-5
v_call: TRBV4-2
clone_size: medium-sized
cdr3_nt: TGTGCCAGCAGCCAAACGGGTGACAGCAATCAGCCCCAGCATTTT
cdr3_aa: CASSQTGDSNQPQHF

d_call: .
j_call: TRBJ1-2
v_call: TRBV15
clone_size: many
cdr3_nt: TGTGCCACCAGCCCCAGGGGCGCAGCTAACTATGGCTACACCTTC
cdr3_aa: CATSPRGAANYGYTF

d_call: TRBD1
j_call: TRBJ2-5
v_call: TRBV5-1
clone_size: many
cdr3_nt: TGCGCCAGCAGCTCCTTGGGACAGGGTCGATCGGAGACCCAGTACTTC
cdr3_aa: CASSSLGQGRSETQYF

d_call: TRBD1
j_call: TRBJ1-2
v_call: TRBV2
clone_size: many
cdr3_nt: TGTGCCAGCAGTGGTCAACAGGGGGCAGTCTATGGCTACACCTTC
cdr3_aa: CASSGQQGAVYGYTF

d_call: TRBD2
j_call: TRBJ2-3
v_call: TRBV5-1
clone_size: many
cdr3_nt: TGCGCCAGCAGCTCAACGAGGACTAGCGGGGAGACAGATACGCAGTATTTT
cdr3_aa: CASSSTRTSGETDTQYF

d_call: .
j_call: TRBJ2-3
v_call: TRBV4-1
clone_size: many
cdr3_nt: TGCGCCAGCAGCCTGACCCGCCAGAGCACAGATACGCAGTATTTT
cdr3_aa: CASSLTRQSTDTQYF

d_call: TRBD2
j_call: TRBJ2-5
v_call: TRBV7-9
clone_size: many
cdr3_nt: TGTGCCAGCAGCCCTAGGACTAGCGGGAGAGGGGCCGAAGAGACCCAGTACTTC
cdr3_aa: CASSPRTSGRGAEETQYF

d_call: TRBD1
j_call: TRBJ2-2
v_call: TRBV5-1
clone_size: few
cdr3_nt: TGCGCCAGCCACGGGTTGGTTCGGGGACAGGTAGCGAACACCGGGGAGCTGTTTTTT
cdr3_aa: CASHGLVRGQVANTGELFF